One and the same sample provided the 2 T cell receptor beta chains below, sequenced in a study of shared clonotypes between healthy human individuals. Libraries were prepared by immunoSEQ multiplex PCR; TCRdb keeps only in-frame clonotypes and omits some of them. The table has 500,000 or so clones, roughly 95% seen once. The specimen was naive CD4+ T cells sorted from blood. Specified subset: CD45RA+ positively selected. Receptors originate from a woman in her 30s in good health.

The chain carries TRBV6-6 and TRBJ2-5, with 8 bases that match TRBD1. J was trimmed by 5 bases and V by 6 bases; bases with no gene match: 8. This CDR3 contains 14 residues. Germline V gene sequence: CDR1 MNHNY, CDR2 SVGAGI (reference sequence). CDR3 nucleotide sequence: TGTGCCAGCAGAAAACAGGGGGTGGGTGAGACCCAGTACTTC. Translation gives CASRKQGVGETQYF.

The J gene is TRBJ2-7, the V gene TRBV5-4; 9 bases map to TRBD2. V trimming: 4 bases; J trimming: 2 bases; junction bases outside the gene matches: 7. The CDR3 is made up of 15 amino acids. Germline CDR1 reads SGHNT; CDR2 reads YYREEE (reference sequence). CDR3 sequence: CASSLGLARTYEQYF. CDR3 DNA sequence: TGTGCCAGCAGCCTAGGACTAGCGCGAACCTACGAGCAGTACTTC.